The source of this T cell receptor (beta chain) is a study of cytomegalovirus exposure and HLA in healthy donors. Study results and limitations: Some public TCRs appeared in many individuals, while most sequences were rare.

This CDR3 has 14 amino acids. CDR1 is LNHDA, CDR2 SQIVND, per germline (reference sequence). V shed 6 bases and J shed 4 bases, with 13 bases lying between them. Note on this clone: Its antigen remains unknown.

TCRdb's copy holds only in-frame clones and misses some; the assay was immunoSEQ multiplex PCR. The sample records some 60,000 clones, roughly 94% being singletons. This clonotype was obtained from a young man in good health and CMV-seropositive. V gene TRBV19 combines with J gene TRBJ1-5, with unresolved D. Material for sequencing was PBMCs. This CDR3 reads CASSPRGYNQPQHF. DNA of the CDR3: TGTGCCAGTAGCCCTCGAGGATATAATCAGCCCCAGCATTTT.